Listed here are 27 T cell receptor beta chains from one sample, sequenced in a study of identical twins. TCRdb processed the 5' RACE reads anew with MiXCR; each CDR3 protein has one entry. The sample carries 350,000 to 500,000 distinct CDR3 sequences, 18% recorded once. Sequenced input: naive T cells sorted from blood. These receptors were collected from a man aged 45-60 years in good health.

This clonotype was observed many times. V usage is TRBV20-1 and J usage is TRBJ1-5, with D unresolved. The CDR3 contains 13 residues. V lost 6 bases to trimming and J lost 1 base, with 10 bases between them. Germline values: CDR1 DFQATT, CDR2 SNEGSKA (reference sequence). In DNA form, the CDR3 reads TGCAGTGCGACGGGCACGAGCAATCAGCCCCAGCATTTT. Translating gives CSATGTSNQPQHF.

This clonotype was observed a handful of times. The V call is TRBV2, the J call TRBJ2-7; D is unclear. This CDR3 spans 12 amino acids. Trimming removed 2 bases at V and 3 bases at J, with 5 bases between. Germline V CDR1 and CDR2: SNHLY, FYNNEI. DNA for the CDR3: TGTGCCAGCAGTGAATGGGACTACGAGCAGTACTTC. Amino acid sequence: CASSEWDYEQYF.

The chain recombines TRBV3-1 with TRBJ1-2, with a weak D call TRBD1 (5 bases). This CDR3 is 14 amino acids long. Germline CDR1 LGHDT, CDR2 YNNKEL (reference sequence). The V end was cut by 0 bases, the J end by 6 bases, with 11 bases between. The CDR3 DNA sequence: TGTGCCAGCAGCCAAGATCAGGGTCGTGATGGCTACACCTTC. Protein product: CASSQDQGRDGYTF.

The rearrangement links TRBV6-2 or TRBV6-3 to TRBJ2-1; 11 bases fit TRBD2. The CDR3 loop spans 16 amino acids. Trimming at V came to 8 bases and at J to 11 bases, leaving 17 bases not matched to a gene. CDR1 and CDR2 (germline): MNHEY, SVGEGT. The CDR3 is CASGSGAASGGSKQFF. DNA of the CDR3: TGTGCCAGCGGCTCGGGTGCGGCTAGCGGGGGGAGTAAGCAGTTCTTC.

At least ten counts were recorded for this clonotype. This rearrangement joins TRBV12-3 or TRBV12-4 to TRBJ2-3; 12 nucleotides agree with TRBD2. The CDR3 spans 15 residues. Germline trimming cut 5 bases from V and 3 bases from J; bases unmatched to any gene: 3. CDR3 protein: CASSQLAGGTDTQYF. The CDR3 DNA reads as TGTGCCAGCAGTCAACTAGCGGGGGGTACAGATACGCAGTATTTT.

Only a few counts were recorded for this clonotype. V usage is TRBV29-1 and J usage is TRBJ2-7; 9 bases align to TRBD1. The CDR3 runs to 12 residues. The V gene end was trimmed by 8 bases and the J gene end by 5 bases; junction bases not matched to a gene: 7. The germline gives CDR1 SQVTM, CDR2 ANQGSEA. CDR3 region: CSSRTGENEQYF. The CDR3 DNA follows: TGCAGCTCCCGGACAGGGGAAAACGAGCAGTACTTC.

This clonotype was seen a handful of times. The genes are TRBV4-1 and TRBJ2-3; D might be TRBD2 (5 bases). The germline CDR1 and CDR2 sequences are MGHRA and YSYEKL. V lost 2 bases and J 4 bases, leaving 19 bases between the germline ends. The CDR3 is 17 amino acids. The CDR3 DNA reads TGCGCCAGCAGCCAAACATATGGACTCCTTAGGGCAGATACGCAGTATTTT. It specifies CASSQTYGLLRADTQYF.

This clonotype was counted many times. The gene calls are TRBV5-1 and TRBJ2-7, with D perhaps being TRBD1 or TRBD2 (5 bases each). Germline V lookup: CDR1 SGHRS, CDR2 YFSETQ. The CDR3 sequence is 13 residues long. Trimming shortened V by 4 bases and J by 7 bases, and 15 bases separated the two germline ends. The CDR3 spells CASSQGPTGEQYF. DNA of the CDR3: TGCGCCAGCAGCCAGGGACCGACGGGGGAGCAGTACTTC.

In this sample, this clonotype turned up many times. V is TRBV7-2 and J is TRBJ2-3, with 7 nucleotides matching TRBD2. The CDR3 consists of 16 residues. V lost 2 bases to trimming and J lost 0 bases; unmatched junction nucleotides: 5. Germline CDR1 is SGHTA and CDR2 is FQGNSA. The CDR3: CASSLLGGGSTDTQYF. The CDR3 DNA is TGTGCCAGCAGCTTATTGGGGGGGGGAAGCACAGATACGCAGTATTTT.

For the CDR3, the DNA is TGCGCCAGCAGCCCGACCGTAAACATTCAGTACTTC. Protein sequence: CASSPTVNIQYF. The chain combines TRBV5-1 with TRBJ2-4; D call uncertain. Trimming stripped 4 bases from V and 6 bases from J, with 8 bases between. The CDR3 consists of 12 residues. Germline V CDR1 and CDR2: SGHRS, YFSETQ.

This clonotype was counted a few times. The chain joins TRBV7-2 to TRBJ2-5; 11 bases map to TRBD2. This CDR3 has 14 residues. Unmatched junction bases numbered 4, after V lost 1 base and J lost 9 bases. Germline V gives CDR1 SGHTA, CDR2 FQGNSA. CDR3 sequence reads: CASSLGLAGWAQYF. The CDR3 nucleotides read TGTGCCAGCAGCTTAGGACTAGCGGGATGGGCCCAGTACTTC.

In this sample, this clonotype turned up a few times. The chain is built from TRBV15 and TRBJ1-3; a weak D match, TRBD1 (5 bases). CDR3 length: 16 amino acids. The germline V and J ends were trimmed by 0 bases and 0 bases, with 9 bases remaining between them. In germline, CDR1 is LNHNV, CDR2 YYDKDF (reference sequence). Here the CDR3 reads CATSREGRYSGNTIYF. CDR3 DNA sequence: TGTGCCACCAGCAGAGAGGGGCGGTACTCTGGAAACACCATATATTTT. The full variable domain, its missing parts supplied by reference TRBV15 and TRBJ1-3, is DAMVIQNPRYQVTQFGKPVTLSCSQTLNHNVMYWYQQKSSQAPKLLFHYYDKDFNNEADTPDNFQSRRPNTSFCFLDIRSPGLGDTAMYLCATSREGRYSGNTIYFGEGSWLTVV.

The V call is TRBV4-2, the J call TRBJ2-2; D possibly corresponds to TRBD1 (7 bases). The germline V and J ends were trimmed by 4 bases and 0 bases, with 18 bases remaining between them. Germline CDR1 reads LGHNA; CDR2 reads YNFKEQ. This CDR3 comprises 18 residues. CDR3 DNA: TGTGCCAGCAGCCCAATGAGCAGGGGGGCAGCGAACACCGGGGAGCTGTTTTTT. Amino acid sequence: CASSPMSRGAANTGELFF.

The CDR3 coding sequence is TGCGCCAGCAGCCAGACACTAGAAGGGATATACAATGAGCAGTTCTTC. It specifies CASSQTLEGIYNEQFF. The rearrangement links TRBV4-3 to TRBJ2-1; D is perhaps TRBD2 (5 bases). The CDR3 contains 16 residues. Germline CDR1 and CDR2: LGHNA and YSLEER. V was shortened by 3 bases and J by 4 bases, with 16 bases between the two germline ends.

The chain links TRBV20-1 to TRBJ1-5; 7 bases fit TRBD1. This CDR3 comprises 12 residues. V dropped 6 bases and J dropped 3; count of bases not matched to a gene: 2. In germline, CDR1 is DFQATT, CDR2 SNEGSKA (reference sequence). In nucleotides, the CDR3 is TGCAGTGCGACAGGGACCAATCAGCCCCAGCATTTT. Translated: CSATGTNQPQHF.

Details on this clonotype: Given a much more abundant clone one base away, this may be a read error. V gene TRBV6-8 combines with J gene TRBJ2-5; the D is unclear. The CDR3 spans 15 residues. Per the germline V gene, CDR1 is MNHGY and CDR2 is SAAAGT. CDR3 in amino acids: CAGSHSYRLQETQYF. The DNA for the CDR3 is TGTGCCGGCAGCCACTCATATCGCCTCCAAGAGACCCAGTACTTC.

This clonotype was picked up many times. The V call is TRBV10-3, the J call TRBJ2-1, with 9 bases aligning to TRBD1. V was clipped by 5 bases and J by 7 bases; unmatched bases: 6. Germline assignment: CDR1 ENHRY and CDR2 SYGVKD. The CDR3 covers 14 residues. CDR3 sequence: CAISSDRGRNEQFF. The CDR3 DNA reads as TGTGCCATCAGTTCGGACAGGGGAAGGAATGAGCAGTTCTTC.

The chain combines TRBV6-4 with TRBJ2-3; D perhaps matches TRBD2 (5 bases). V lost 3 bases to trimming and J lost 2 bases, with 12 bases between them. Germline V gene lookup returns CDR1 MRHNA and CDR2 SNTAGT. The CDR3 runs 15 residues. The chain's CDR3 is CASSEASGYTDTQYF. CDR3 sequence (DNA): TGTGCCAGCAGTGAGGCGAGCGGTTACACAGATACGCAGTATTTT.

This clonotype was seen a few times. This chain uses TRBV29-1 with TRBJ2-7, with 8 bases aligning to TRBD2. Germline V gene lookup returns CDR1 SQVTM and CDR2 ANQGSEA. The CDR3 has 12 amino acids. V gave up 3 bases and J gave up 3 bases; unmatched junction bases: 1. The CDR3, as DNA: TGCAGCGTTGACGGGGGGGGCTACGAGCAGTACTTC. It yields the protein CSVDGGGYEQYF.

This clonotype has just a few counts. The chain links TRBV5-1 to TRBJ2-3; D gene unclear. V lost 4 bases to trimming and J lost 0 bases, with 12 bases between them. The germline gives CDR1 SGHRS, CDR2 YFSETQ. This CDR3 has 15 amino acids. The CDR3 nucleotides are TGCGCCAGCAGCATTAGCCATACTAGCACAGATACGCAGTATTTT. Translation: CASSISHTSTDTQYF.

Concerning this clonotype itself: Possible read error: a much larger clone is one base away. The V gene is TRBV7-9, the J gene TRBJ2-5; D uncertain. Trimming cost V 5 bases and J 2 bases, with 9 bases left between them. Germline CDR1 and CDR2: SEHNR and FQNEAQ (reference sequence). This CDR3 spans 13 amino acids. CDR3 sequence: CASSAPQQETQYF. In DNA form, the CDR3 reads TGTGCCAGCAGCGCCCCTCAACAAGAGACCCAGTACTTC.

The genes are TRBV28 and TRBJ2-7; D unresolved. This CDR3 spans 14 amino acids. Deletions cut 5 bases from V and 0 bases from J, with 11 bases between. CDR1 is MDHEN, CDR2 SYDVKM, per germline. The CDR3 spells CASSPGGTSYEQYF. The DNA of the CDR3 is TGTGCCAGCAGTCCCGGCGGCACCTCCTACGAGCAGTACTTC.

This clonotype has ten or more counts. The J gene is TRBJ2-7, the V gene TRBV12-3 or TRBV12-4; TRBD1 matches at 7 bases. The CDR3 spans 13 residues. After removal of 7 bases from V and 6 bases from J, the junction contained 9 bases not matched to a gene. The CDR3 DNA reads as TGTGCCAGCAAAATGACAGGGCCCAGCGAGCAGTACTTC. Translating it yields CASKMTGPSEQYF.

This clonotype was picked up a small number of times. This chain links TRBV28 with TRBJ1-1; no reliable D call. The germline V gene encodes CDR1 MDHEN and CDR2 SYDVKM. V lost 6 bases, J lost 4 bases, and 15 bases lay in between. The CDR3 is 14 residues long. For the CDR3, the DNA is TGTGCCAGCAGACCCGCGGGTGGGGTCACTGAAGCTTTCTTT. Its protein is CASRPAGGVTEAFF.

This chain joins TRBV24-1 and TRBJ2-4; 10 positions match TRBD1. CDR1 KGHDR and CDR2 SFDVKD come from the germline V gene. With 3 bases clipped from V and 8 bases from J, the junction kept 6 bases outside the gene matches. The CDR3 totals 15 residues. This chain's CDR3 is CATSDAGTGEDIQYF. The CDR3 DNA is TGTGCCACCAGTGATGCCGGGACAGGGGAGGACATTCAGTACTTC.

The chain links TRBV12-3 or TRBV12-4 to TRBJ2-1; unclear D gene. V was cut by 6 bases and J by 9 bases, with 12 bases left in between. CDR3 size: 12 residues. The CDR3: CASSSEWGEQFF. The CDR3 bases are TGTGCCAGCAGCTCGGAATGGGGTGAGCAGTTCTTC.

The J gene is TRBJ2-7, the V gene TRBV2; D remains unclear. From germline, CDR1 is SNHLY and CDR2 FYNNEI. The CDR3 contains 11 residues. The V end lost 7 bases, the J end lost 3 bases, and 7 bases lay between the germline ends. In DNA form, the CDR3 reads TGTGCCAGCACGTCACACTACGAGCAGTACTTC. It encodes CASTSHYEQYF.